The 12 T cell receptor beta chains given below trace back to one sample, sequenced in a study of blood T cells in healthy people across ages. Combining a sample-barcoded 5' primer with a J-beta primer mix, a second PCR ran for roughly 6 to 12 cycles. TCRdb re-called the 5' RACE reads through MiXCR, storing one row per CDR3 protein. In the table there are about 760,000 distinct CDR3 sequences, approximately 60% of which are singletons. Material for sequencing was blood. Source of these receptors: a man aged 35 to 55 in good health.

This chain links TRBV20-1 with TRBJ2-5; D possibly uses TRBD1 or TRBD2 (5 bases each). Looked up from germline, CDR1 is DFQATT and CDR2 is SNEGSKA (reference sequence). Trimming removed 4 bases at V and 1 base at J, with 19 bases between. The CDR3 is made up of 16 amino acids. CDR3 coding DNA: TGCAGTGCTACACCGGGACGCAGAGGACTCCAAGAGACCCAGTACTTC. This sequence encodes CSATPGRRGLQETQYF.

This clonotype was counted only a few times. The rearrangement joins TRBV10-3 to TRBJ2-7, with D possibly TRBD2 on 5 matching bases. V lost 0 bases, J lost 3 bases, and 9 bases lay in between. The CDR3 is 14 amino acids. Looked up from germline, CDR1 is ENHRY and CDR2 is SYGVKD. DNA of the CDR3: TGTGCCATCAGTGAGTCCCCCGGGGTCTACGAGCAGTACTTC. Amino acids: CAISESPGVYEQYF.

The rearrangement links TRBV7-8 to TRBJ2-1; TRBD2 aligns across 8 bases. Trimming at V came to 4 bases and at J to 6 bases, leaving 8 bases not matched to a gene. The CDR3 sequence is 15 residues long. Germline CDR1 and CDR2: SGHVS and FQNEAQ. CDR3 nucleotide sequence: TGTGCCAGCAGCTCCGGGACTAGTATGGCCAATGAGCAGTTCTTC. This codes for CASSSGTSMANEQFF.

The chain combines TRBV29-1 with TRBJ2-5, with unresolved D. Trimming removed 5 bases at V and 3 bases at J, with 13 bases between. CDR1 and CDR2 (germline): SQVTM, ANQGSEA. This CDR3 is built from 13 residues. CDR3 region: CSVLFLYKETQYF. The DNA for the CDR3 is TGCAGCGTTCTTTTTTTGTACAAAGAGACCCAGTACTTC.

V and J are TRBV14 and TRBJ1-1, with D unclear. The CDR3 length is 14 residues. Germline CDR1 is SGHDN and CDR2 is FVKESK. V gave up 0 bases and J gave up 3 bases, with 8 bases separating them. The CDR3 DNA sequence: TGTGCCAGCAGCCAAGATCTCGGGTACACTGAAGCTTTCTTT. Protein product: CASSQDLGYTEAFF.

In its sample, this clonotype was seen a few times. The chain combines TRBV10-3 with TRBJ2-5; maybe TRBD2 (5 bases). This CDR3 is 13 amino acids long. V was cut by 10 bases and J by 4 bases, with 16 bases left in between. Germline V CDR1 and CDR2: ENHRY, SYGVKD. The CDR3 loop is CATGEGARETQYF. The CDR3, as DNA: TGTGCCACGGGTGAGGGAGCCCGAGAGACCCAGTACTTC.

J is TRBJ2-3 and V is TRBV20-1; D uncertain. The CDR3 length is 12 residues. Trimming shortened V by 4 bases and J by 0 bases, and 5 bases separated the two germline ends. The germline V gene encodes CDR1 DFQATT and CDR2 SNEGSKA (reference sequence). The CDR3 sequence: CSAIISTDTQYF. CDR3 coding DNA: TGCAGTGCTATAATTAGCACAGATACGCAGTATTTT.

The rearrangement uses TRBV9 and TRBJ2-7; D is undetermined. Trimming removed 0 bases from V and 1 base from J, with 11 bases in between. The CDR3 is 15 residues long. CDR1 is SGDLS, CDR2 YYNGEE, per germline. The CDR3 coding sequence is TGTGCCAGCAGCGTAGGTAACACCCCTTCCTACGAGCAGTACTTC. Its translation: CASSVGNTPSYEQYF.

This clonotype was counted between two and nine times. This chain uses TRBV28 with TRBJ2-1; D gene ambiguous. Germline CDR1 and CDR2: MDHEN and SYDVKM. V was shortened by 7 bases and J by 5 bases, with 15 bases between the two germline ends. This CDR3 contains 14 residues. CDR3 sequence: CASTTALTDNEQFF. The CDR3 DNA reads as TGTGCCAGCACCACGGCCCTTACCGACAATGAGCAGTTCTTC.

The chain uses TRBV9 and TRBJ2-2; 15 bases align to TRBD2. The CDR3 runs to 17 residues. The ends lost 4 bases at V and 6 bases at J; junction bases unmatched: 7. CDR1 SGDLS and CDR2 YYNGEE come from the germline V gene. The CDR3 region is CASSFGLAGGPAGELFF. In nucleotides, the CDR3 is TGTGCCAGCAGCTTTGGACTAGCGGGGGGGCCCGCCGGGGAGCTGTTTTTT. The complete variable domain, with remaining parts taken from reference TRBV9 and TRBJ2-2, reads DSGVTQTPKHLITATGQRVTLRCSPRSGDLSVYWYQQSLDQGLQFLIQYYNGEERAKGNILERFSAQQFPDLHSELNLSSLELGDSALYFCASSFGLAGGPAGELFFGEGSRLTVL.

The chain joins TRBV6-4 to TRBJ2-5; D is unresolved. The CDR3 runs 13 residues. The germline CDR1 and CDR2 sequences are MRHNA and SNTAGT. V lost 3 bases to trimming and J lost 5 bases, with 10 bases between them. The CDR3: CASSEALGETQYF. CDR3 DNA sequence: TGTGCCAGCAGTGAGGCCCTTGGGGAGACCCAGTACTTC.

The V gene is TRBV29-1, the J gene TRBJ1-2; D gene ambiguous. V lost 6 bases and J lost 1, with 15 bases in between. Per germline, CDR1 SQVTM and CDR2 ANQGSEA. The CDR3 sequence is 14 residues long. The CDR3 DNA follows: TGCAGCGTCCCGAGGAGGTGGGATAACTATGGCTACACCTTC. Its translation is CSVPRRWDNYGYTF.